This T cell receptor beta chain was recovered during a study of T cell clonality in common variable immunodeficiency. Germline assignment: CDR1 SGHRS and CDR2 YFSETQ. CDR3 length: 15 residues. Trimming cost V 5 bases and J 2 bases; bases outside gene matches: 9. Equal genomic DNA amounts from CVID and control samples were sequenced. Data came from immunoSEQ multiplex PCR; TCRdb stores just in-frame clones and leaves some out. The table lists some 25,000 clones, with no singletons. Concerning this clone: Its antigen is as yet unknown. The CDR3 end falls 3 residues outside the read, so it is completed with the germline J gene.

Findings and caveats of the study: In common variable immunodeficiency, TCR beta chains reportedly carried fewer deletions and N-nucleotide insertions.

Most patients and controls had Caucasian heritage. The sample was peripheral blood mononuclear cells. The source is a human donor with common variable immunodeficiency. The gene calls are TRBV5-1 and TRBJ2-7; 8 positions agree with TRBD2. Partial CDR3 DNA: TGCGCCAGCAGACCCACTAGCGGCAATACCTACGAG. Encoded protein: CASRPTSGNTYE. The full CDR3 reads CASRPTSGNTYEQYF. Complete variable domain (other parts from reference TRBV5-1 and TRBJ2-7): KAGVTQTPRYLIKTRGQQVTLSCSPISGHRSVSWYQQTPGQGLQFLFEYFSETQRNKGNFPGRFSGRQFSNSRSEMNVSTLELGDSALYLCASRPTSGNTYEQYFGPGTRLTVT.